The 3 T cell receptor beta chains listed next were all sequenced from one sample in a study of cytomegalovirus exposure and HLA in healthy donors. Researchers ran the PCR with 60 Vbeta and 13 Jbeta primers. Libraries were prepared by immunoSEQ multiplex PCR; TCRdb keeps only in-frame clonotypes and omits some of them. Of 75,000 to 100,000 clones listed, about 77% are singletons. The specimen was PBMCs. Source of these receptors: a man aged 35-49 years in good health and CMV-seronegative.

CDR3 region: CASSEGGRDSYGYTF. As DNA, the CDR3 is TGTGCCAGCAGTGAAGGGGGCCGGGACAGCTATGGCTACACCTTC. The V and J genes are TRBV6-1 and TRBJ1-2, with 7 bases aligning to TRBD1. The germline CDR1 and CDR2 sequences are MNHNS and SASEGT. The CDR3 spans 15 residues. Germline trimming cut 1 base from V and 4 bases from J; bases unmatched to any gene: 6.

This clone was detected once. This chain connects TRBV6-4 to TRBJ2-2; 8 positions agree with TRBD2. The V segment lost 3 bases and the J segment 3 bases; nucleotides outside the gene matches: 0. CDR3 length: 14 amino acids. Germline loops: CDR1 MRHNA, CDR2 SNTAGT. The CDR3 region has the DNA TGTGCCAGCAGTGAGCGGGGGGACACCGGGGAGCTGTTTTTT. Translation: CASSERGDTGELFF.

The table lists this clone with a few counts. The J gene is TRBJ1-3, the V gene TRBV5-1, with a tentative D call TRBD1 (5 bases). There are 14 residues in the CDR3. Trimming removed 2 bases from V and 4 bases from J, with 10 bases in between. Germline V gene sequence: CDR1 SGHRS, CDR2 YFSETQ. The CDR3 spells CASSFSGLGNTIYF. CDR3 bases: TGCGCCAGCAGCTTTTCAGGGTTAGGAAACACCATATATTTT.